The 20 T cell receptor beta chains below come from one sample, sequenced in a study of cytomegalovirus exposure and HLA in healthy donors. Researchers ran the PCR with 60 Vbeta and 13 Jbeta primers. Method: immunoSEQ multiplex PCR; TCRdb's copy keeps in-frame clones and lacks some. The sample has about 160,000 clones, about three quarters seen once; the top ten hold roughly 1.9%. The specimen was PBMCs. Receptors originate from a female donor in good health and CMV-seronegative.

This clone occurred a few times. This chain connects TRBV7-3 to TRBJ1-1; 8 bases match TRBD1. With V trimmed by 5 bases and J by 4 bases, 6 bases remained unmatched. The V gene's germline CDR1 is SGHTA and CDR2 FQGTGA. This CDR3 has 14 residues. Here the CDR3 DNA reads TGTGCCAGCAGCCTCACCGGACAGGGCACTGAAGCTTTCTTT. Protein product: CASSLTGQGTEAFF.

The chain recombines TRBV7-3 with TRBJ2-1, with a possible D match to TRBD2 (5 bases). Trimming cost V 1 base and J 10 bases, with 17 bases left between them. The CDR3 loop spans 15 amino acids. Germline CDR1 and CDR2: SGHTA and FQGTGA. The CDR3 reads CASSLNGRLAGEQFF. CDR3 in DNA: TGTGCCAGCAGCTTAAATGGGAGACTCGCCGGGGAGCAGTTCTTC.

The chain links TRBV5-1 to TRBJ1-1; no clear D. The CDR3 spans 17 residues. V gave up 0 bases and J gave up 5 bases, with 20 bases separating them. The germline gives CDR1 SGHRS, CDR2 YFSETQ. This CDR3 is CASSLEGVSVGRTEAFF. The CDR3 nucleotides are TGCGCCAGCAGCTTGGAGGGAGTGTCGGTGGGTCGGACTGAAGCTTTCTTT.

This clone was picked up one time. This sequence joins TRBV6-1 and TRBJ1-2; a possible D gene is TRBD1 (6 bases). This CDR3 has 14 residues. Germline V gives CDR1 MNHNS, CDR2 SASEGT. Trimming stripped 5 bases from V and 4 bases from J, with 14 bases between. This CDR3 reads CASSPRGQLYGYTF. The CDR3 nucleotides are TGTGCCAGCAGTCCTCGAGGACAGCTCTATGGCTACACCTTC.

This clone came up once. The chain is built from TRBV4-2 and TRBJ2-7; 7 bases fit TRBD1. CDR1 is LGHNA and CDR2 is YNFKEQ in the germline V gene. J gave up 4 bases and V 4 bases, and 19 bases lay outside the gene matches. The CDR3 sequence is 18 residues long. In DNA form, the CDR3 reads TGTGCCAGCAGCCGAGAGCAGAAACCGGGACAGACAAGGTACGAGCAGTACTTC. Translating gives CASSREQKPGQTRYEQYF.

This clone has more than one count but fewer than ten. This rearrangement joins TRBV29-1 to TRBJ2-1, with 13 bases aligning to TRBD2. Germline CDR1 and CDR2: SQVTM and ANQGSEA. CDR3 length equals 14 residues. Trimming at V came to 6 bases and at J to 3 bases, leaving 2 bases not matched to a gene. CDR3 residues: CSVGTSGNYNEQFF. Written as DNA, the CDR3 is TGCAGCGTGGGGACTAGCGGGAACTACAATGAGCAGTTCTTC.

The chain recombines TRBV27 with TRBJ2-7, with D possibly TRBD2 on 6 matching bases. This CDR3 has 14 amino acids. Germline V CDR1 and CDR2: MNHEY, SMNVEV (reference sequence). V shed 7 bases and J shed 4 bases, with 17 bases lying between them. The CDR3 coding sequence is TGTGCCAGCACCCTCCGGGCGGGATATTACGAGCAGTACTTC. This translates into CASTLRAGYYEQYF.

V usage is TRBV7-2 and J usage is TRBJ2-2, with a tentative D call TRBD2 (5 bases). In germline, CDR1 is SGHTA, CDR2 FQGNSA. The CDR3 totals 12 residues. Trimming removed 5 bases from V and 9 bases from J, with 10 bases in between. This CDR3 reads CASSPGYRELFF. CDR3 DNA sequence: TGTGCCAGCAGCCCGGGGTACCGGGAGCTGTTTTTT.

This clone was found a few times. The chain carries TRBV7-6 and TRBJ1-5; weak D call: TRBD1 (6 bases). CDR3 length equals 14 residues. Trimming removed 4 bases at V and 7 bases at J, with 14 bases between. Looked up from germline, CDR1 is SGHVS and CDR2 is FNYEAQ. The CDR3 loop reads CASSSTGGAQPQHF. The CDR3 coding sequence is TGTGCCAGCAGCTCCACCGGGGGGGCGCAGCCCCAGCATTTT. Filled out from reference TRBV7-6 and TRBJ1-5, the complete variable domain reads GAGVSQSPRYKVTKRGQDVALRCDPISGHVSLYWYRQALGQGPEFLTYFNYEAQQDKSGLPNDRFSAERPEGSISTLTIQRTEQRDSAMYRCASSSTGGAQPQHFGDGTRLSIL.

Here the CDR3 DNA reads TGTGCCAGCAGCGTAAGCGGAGGGGCCGTGAACACCGGGGAGCTGTTTTTT. Protein: CASSVSGGAVNTGELFF. The chain combines TRBV9 with TRBJ2-2; TRBD2 might be the D (6 bases). V lost 1 base and J lost 1, with 14 bases in between. CDR1 and CDR2 from the germline V gene are SGDLS and YYNGEE. This CDR3 contains 17 residues.

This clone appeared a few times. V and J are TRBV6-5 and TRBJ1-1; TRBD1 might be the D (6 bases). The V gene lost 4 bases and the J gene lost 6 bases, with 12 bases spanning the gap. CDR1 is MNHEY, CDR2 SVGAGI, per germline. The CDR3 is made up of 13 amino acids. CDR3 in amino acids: CASSLPGVPEAFF. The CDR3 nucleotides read TGTGCCAGCAGTTTACCAGGGGTTCCTGAAGCTTTCTTT.

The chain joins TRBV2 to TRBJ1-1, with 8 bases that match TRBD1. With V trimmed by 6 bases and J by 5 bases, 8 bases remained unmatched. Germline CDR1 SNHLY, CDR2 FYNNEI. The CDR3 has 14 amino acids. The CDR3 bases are TGTGCCAGCAGGGACAGGGAATCAGGGACTGAAGCTTTCTTT. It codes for CASRDRESGTEAFF.

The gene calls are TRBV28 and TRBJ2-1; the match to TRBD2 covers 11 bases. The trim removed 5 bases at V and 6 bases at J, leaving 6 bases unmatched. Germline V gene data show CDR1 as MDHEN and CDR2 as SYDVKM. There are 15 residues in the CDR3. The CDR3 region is CASSVLAGGSNEQFF. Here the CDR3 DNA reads TGTGCCAGCAGTGTCCTAGCGGGGGGTTCCAATGAGCAGTTCTTC.

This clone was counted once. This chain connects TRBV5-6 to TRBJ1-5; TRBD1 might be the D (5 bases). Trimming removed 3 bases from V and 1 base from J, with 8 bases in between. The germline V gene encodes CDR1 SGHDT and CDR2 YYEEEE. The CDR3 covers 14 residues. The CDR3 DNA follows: TGTGCCAGCAGCTGGGGGGACAGCAATCAGCCCCAGCATTTT. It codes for CASSWGDSNQPQHF.

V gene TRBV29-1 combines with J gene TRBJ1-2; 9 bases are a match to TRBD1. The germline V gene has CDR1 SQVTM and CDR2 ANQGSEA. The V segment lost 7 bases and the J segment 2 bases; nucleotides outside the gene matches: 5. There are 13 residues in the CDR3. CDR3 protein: CSATTGGNYGYTF. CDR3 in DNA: TGCAGCGCTACGACAGGGGGAAACTATGGCTACACCTTC.

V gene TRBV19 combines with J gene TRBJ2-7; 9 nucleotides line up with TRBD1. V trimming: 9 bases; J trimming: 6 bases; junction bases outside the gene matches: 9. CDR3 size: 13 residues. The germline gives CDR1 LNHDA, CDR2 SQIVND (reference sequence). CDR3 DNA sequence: TGTGCCAGCAAACCGGGACAGGGAAGCGAGCAGTACTTC. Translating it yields CASKPGQGSEQYF.

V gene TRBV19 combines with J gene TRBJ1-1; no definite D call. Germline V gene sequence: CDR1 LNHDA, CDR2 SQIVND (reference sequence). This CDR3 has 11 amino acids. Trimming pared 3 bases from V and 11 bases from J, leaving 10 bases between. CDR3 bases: TGTGCCAGTAGTATGGGCGGGCGGGCTTTCTTT. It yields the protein CASSMGGRAFF.

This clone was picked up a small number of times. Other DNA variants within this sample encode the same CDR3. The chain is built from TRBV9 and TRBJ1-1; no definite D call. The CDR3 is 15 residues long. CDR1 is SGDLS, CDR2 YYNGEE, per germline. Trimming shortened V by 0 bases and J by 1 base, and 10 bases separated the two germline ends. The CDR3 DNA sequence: TGTGCCAGCAGCGTAGATAACAGCTGGAACACTGAAGCTTTCTTT. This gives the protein CASSVDNSWNTEAFF.

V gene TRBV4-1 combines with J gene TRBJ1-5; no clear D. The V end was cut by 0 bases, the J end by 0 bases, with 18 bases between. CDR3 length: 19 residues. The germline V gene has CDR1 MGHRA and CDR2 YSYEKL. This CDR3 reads CASSQETFPDYYSNQPQHF. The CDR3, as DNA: TGCGCCAGCAGCCAAGAAACCTTTCCTGACTATTATAGCAATCAGCCCCAGCATTTT.

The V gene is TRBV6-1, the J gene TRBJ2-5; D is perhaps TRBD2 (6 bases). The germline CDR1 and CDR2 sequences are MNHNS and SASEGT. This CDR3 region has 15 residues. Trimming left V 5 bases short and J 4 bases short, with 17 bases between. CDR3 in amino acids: CASSPGAGRGETQYF. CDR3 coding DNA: TGTGCCAGCAGTCCTGGGGCGGGAAGGGGAGAGACCCAGTACTTC.